Included here is one TCR beta chain sequence, with context. Other DNA sequences within the sample encode an identical CDR3. V was trimmed by 3 bases and J by 0 bases, leaving 5 bases between them. Germline values: CDR1 SEHNR, CDR2 FQNEAQ (reference sequence). CDR3 size: 13 residues. These data belong to a study of blood T cell repertoires in COVID-19. The wider study: Nucleic acid was either cDNA or gDNA, and it came from T cells, B-cell-depleted T cells, or PBMCs.

How the authors handled the data: Amplification of reference gene primers provided the estimated nucleated cell counts. Produced via immunoSEQ multiplex PCR; TCRdb's table is partial and in-frame only. V, J and clone size derive from that table, while D and trimming were established from the DNA sequence. Here the sample spans some 73,000 clones, more than 60% being singletons. The chain couples TRBV7-9 to TRBJ1-1; D gene unclear. The TCR was taken from a man between 60 and 70 years old with acute or convalescent COVID-19. Sequencing was performed on peripheral blood. In DNA, the CDR3 is TGTGCCAGCAGCTTGACACTGAACACTGAAGCTTTCTTT. Translating gives CASSLTLNTEAFF. The full variable domain, its missing parts supplied by reference TRBV7-9 and TRBJ1-1, is DTGVSQNPRHKITKRGQNVTFRCDPISEHNRLYWYRQTLGQGPEFLTYFQNEAQLEKSRLLSDRFSAERPKGSFSTLEIQRTEQGDSAMYLCASSLTLNTEAFFGQGTRLTVV.